The entry that follows covers one TCR beta chain sequence. The data derive from a study of blood T cell repertoires in COVID-19. Across the study: Specimens from acute and convalescent COVID-19 originated in the United States, Italy and Spain.

As originally analysed: From reference gene primer amplification, estimates of nucleated cell counts were derived. Using immunoSEQ multiplex PCR, the repertoire was profiled, and TCRdb retains in-frame clones only, with some absent. V and J calls and clone size follow that table, whereas D and trimming were derived from the DNA. Here the sample spans about 55,000 clones, more than 80% being singletons. Germline V gives CDR1 SGHTA, CDR2 FQGTGA. V was clipped by 1 base and J by 4 bases, with 11 bases between them. The CDR3 is 15 residues long. This receptor was identified in a human donor with active COVID-19. The donor label of this sample is uncertain. The sample consisted of peripheral blood. The V gene is TRBV7-3, the J gene TRBJ2-1, with D possibly TRBD2 on 5 matching bases. CDR3 nucleotide sequence: TGTGCCAGCAGCTTAAGCGGGTCCGGATACAATGAGCAGTTCTTC. Its protein is CASSLSGSGYNEQFF.